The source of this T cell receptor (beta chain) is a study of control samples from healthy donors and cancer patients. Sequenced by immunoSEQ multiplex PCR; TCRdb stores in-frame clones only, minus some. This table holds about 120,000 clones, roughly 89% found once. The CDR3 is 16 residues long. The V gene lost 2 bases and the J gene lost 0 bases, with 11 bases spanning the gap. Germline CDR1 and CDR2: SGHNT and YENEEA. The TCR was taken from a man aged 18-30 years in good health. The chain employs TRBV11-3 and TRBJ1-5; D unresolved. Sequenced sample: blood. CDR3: CASSLHEWRSNQPQHF. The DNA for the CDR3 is TGTGCCAGCAGCTTACATGAGTGGCGTAGCAATCAGCCCCAGCATTTT. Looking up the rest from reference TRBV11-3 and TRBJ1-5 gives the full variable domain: EAGVVQSPRYKIIEKKQPVAFWCNPISGHNTLYWYLQNLGQGPELLIRYENEEAVDDSQLPKDRFSAERLKGVDSTLKIQPAELGDSAVYLCASSLHEWRSNQPQHFGDGTRLSIL.